The clone carrying this TCR beta chain has just one count. The antigen remains undetermined. Some clones are missing from TCRdb's copy, which holds only in-frame ones; the method was immunoSEQ multiplex PCR. Of around 40,000 clones in the sample, roughly 80% were seen once. The sample is drawn from a study of immune evolution from preneoplasia to lung adenocarcinoma. Study-level information: HLA loss of heterozygosity: about 7% AIS, about 15% MIA, about 32% ADC, none AAH.

The germline V gene encodes CDR1 SGHVS and CDR2 FQNEAQ. There are 17 residues in the CDR3. Trimming took 5 bases from V and 0 from J, leaving 17 bases between them. Whole-study results and caveats: Normal lung had highest clonality; later lesions appeared denser, more diverse. Top clone frequencies peaked in normal lung, apparently declining through invasive adenocarcinoma.

The specimen sequenced was FFPE invasive lung adenocarcinoma tissue. This chain links TRBV7-8 with TRBJ2-4; either TRBD1 or TRBD2 may supply D (6 bases each). The source of this sequence is a person aged 55 to 75 with lung adenocarcinoma. The CDR3 DNA follows: TGTGCCAGCAGCGACAAAAGGGGGGTTGAAGCCAAAAACATTCAGTACTTC. Its translation: CASSDKRGVEAKNIQYF.